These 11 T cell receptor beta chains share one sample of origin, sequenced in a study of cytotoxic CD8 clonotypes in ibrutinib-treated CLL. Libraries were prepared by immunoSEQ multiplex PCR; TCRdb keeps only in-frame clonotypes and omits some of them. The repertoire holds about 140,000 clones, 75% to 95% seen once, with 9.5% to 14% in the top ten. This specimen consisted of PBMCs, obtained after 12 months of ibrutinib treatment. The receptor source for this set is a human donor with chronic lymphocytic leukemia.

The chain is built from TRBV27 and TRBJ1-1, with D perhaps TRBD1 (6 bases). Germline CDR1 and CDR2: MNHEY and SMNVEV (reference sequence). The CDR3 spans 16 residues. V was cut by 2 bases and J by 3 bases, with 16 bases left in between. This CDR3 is CASSLQPQGLDTEAFF. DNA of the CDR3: TGTGCCAGCAGTTTACAGCCCCAGGGGTTGGACACTGAAGCTTTCTTT.

CDR3 DNA: TGTGCCAGCAGTTCCCGGGCCCCGGCGTCTTGGGGTGGCTACACCTTC. This encodes CASSSRAPASWGGYTF. This rearrangement joins TRBV6-5 to TRBJ1-2; D unresolved. The germline CDR1 and CDR2 sequences are MNHEY and SVGAGI. The CDR3 runs 16 residues. Between the trimmed V and J ends, which lost 4 bases and 7 bases, there was a span of 22 bases.

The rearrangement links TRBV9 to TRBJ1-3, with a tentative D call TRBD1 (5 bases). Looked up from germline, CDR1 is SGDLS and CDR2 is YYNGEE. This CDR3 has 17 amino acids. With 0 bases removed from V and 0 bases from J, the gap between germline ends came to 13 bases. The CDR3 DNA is TGTGCCAGCAGCGTAGGTATAGGGGCCCTCTCTGGAAACACCATATATTTT. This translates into CASSVGIGALSGNTIYF.

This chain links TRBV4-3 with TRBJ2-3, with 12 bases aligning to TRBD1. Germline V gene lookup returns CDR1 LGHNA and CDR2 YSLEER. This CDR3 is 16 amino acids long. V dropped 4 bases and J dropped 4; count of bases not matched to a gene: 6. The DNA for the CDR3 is TGCGCCAGCAGCCGTGGGACAGGGGGCCTCGCAGATACGCAGTATTTT. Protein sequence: CASSRGTGGLADTQYF.

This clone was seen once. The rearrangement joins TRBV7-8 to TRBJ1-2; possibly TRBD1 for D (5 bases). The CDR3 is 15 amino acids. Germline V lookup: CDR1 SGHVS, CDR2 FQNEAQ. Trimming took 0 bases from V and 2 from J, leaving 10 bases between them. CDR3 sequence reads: CASSLADSRNYGYTF. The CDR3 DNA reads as TGTGCCAGCAGCTTAGCCGACAGCCGCAACTATGGCTACACCTTC.

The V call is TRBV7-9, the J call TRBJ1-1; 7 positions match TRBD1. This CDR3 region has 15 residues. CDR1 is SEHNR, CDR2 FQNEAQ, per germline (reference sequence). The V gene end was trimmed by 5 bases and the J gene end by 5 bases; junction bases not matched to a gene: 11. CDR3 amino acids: CASSPRTGGGTEAFF. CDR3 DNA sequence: TGTGCCAGCAGCCCGCGGACAGGAGGGGGAACTGAAGCTTTCTTT. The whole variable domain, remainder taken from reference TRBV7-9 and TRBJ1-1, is DTGVSQNPRHKITKRGQNVTFRCDPISEHNRLYWYRQTLGQGPEFLTYFQNEAQLEKSRLLSDRFSAERPKGSFSTLEIQRTEQGDSAMYLCASSPRTGGGTEAFFGQGTRLTVV.

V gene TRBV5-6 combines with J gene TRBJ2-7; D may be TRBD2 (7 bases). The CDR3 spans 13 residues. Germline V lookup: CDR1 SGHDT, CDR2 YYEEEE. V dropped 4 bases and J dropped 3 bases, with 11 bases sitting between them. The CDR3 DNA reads TGTGCCAGCAGCCCGGGGGGCAGCTACGAGCAGTACTTC. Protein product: CASSPGGSYEQYF.

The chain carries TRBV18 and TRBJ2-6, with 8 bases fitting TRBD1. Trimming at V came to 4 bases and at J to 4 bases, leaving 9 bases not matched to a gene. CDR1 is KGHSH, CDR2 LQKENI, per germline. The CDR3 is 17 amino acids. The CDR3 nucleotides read TGTGCCAGCTCACTAGGACAGGGATTGAGGGGGGCCAACGTCCTGACTTTC. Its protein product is CASSLGQGLRGANVLTF.

The CDR3 loop reads CASSSAGRGDEKLFF. CDR3 coding DNA: TGTGCCAGCAGTTCAGCAGGGCGGGGTGATGAAAAACTGTTTTTT. The chain employs TRBV28 and TRBJ1-4; D is perhaps TRBD1 (5 bases). The V end was cut by 4 bases, the J end by 6 bases, with 15 bases between. The CDR3 sequence is 15 residues long. The V gene's germline CDR1 is MDHEN and CDR2 SYDVKM.

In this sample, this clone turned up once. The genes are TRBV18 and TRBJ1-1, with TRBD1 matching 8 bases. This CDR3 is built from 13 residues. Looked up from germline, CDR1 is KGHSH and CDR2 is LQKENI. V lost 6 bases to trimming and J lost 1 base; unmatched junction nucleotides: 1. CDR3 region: CASSQGANTEAFF. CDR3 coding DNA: TGTGCCAGCTCCCAGGGGGCGAACACTGAAGCTTTCTTT.

The DNA for the CDR3 is TGTGCCAGCAGCGTAGCTCCCAGGGACTACAATGAGCAGTTCTTC. This gives the protein CASSVAPRDYNEQFF. The V gene is TRBV9, the J gene TRBJ2-1; D is possibly TRBD1 (5 bases). The germline V and J ends were trimmed by 0 bases and 3 bases, with 10 bases remaining between them. This CDR3 contains 15 residues. Germline CDR1 SGDLS, CDR2 YYNGEE.